The text below deals with one T cell receptor beta chain. The table came from immunoSEQ multiplex PCR; TCRdb's copy has only in-frame clones and leaves some out. The repertoire includes some 83,000 clones, around nine tenths of them detected once, and 0.7% to 0.9% sits in the top ten. The data belong to a study of OX40 agonist ivuxolimab in advanced cancers. On the study more broadly: An agonistic human IgG2 monoclonal antibody against OX40 (CD134) was given. Patients got intravenous ivuxolimab at 0.01 to 10 mg/kg every 2 weeks.

Germline assignment: CDR1 SNHLY and CDR2 FYNNEI. The V segment lost 3 bases and the J segment 3 bases; nucleotides outside the gene matches: 7. The CDR3 extends over 15 amino acids. The source of this sequence is an adult with an advanced solid tumor such as melanoma, head and neck, liver or kidney cancer. This chain connects TRBV2 to TRBJ2-7; 8 bases map to TRBD1. The starting material was CD4+ or CD8+ T cells sorted from blood, obtained in a trial of the OX40 agonist ivuxolimab. The CDR3 spells CASSDLDRVHYEQYF. The CDR3 nucleotides are TGTGCCAGCAGTGACCTGGACAGGGTACACTACGAGCAGTACTTC.